This entry concerns a single T cell receptor beta chain. The antigen remains undetermined. This CDR3 contains 15 residues. Trimming took off 6 bases at V and 0 bases at J, with 14 bases between the two ends. TCRdb's table, derived via immunoSEQ multiplex PCR, lists solely in-frame clones and lacks some. The sample records roughly 330,000 clones, approximately 90% being singletons. The entry originates in a study of cytomegalovirus exposure and HLA in healthy donors. The donors formed part of the roughly 110-subject validation cohort, distinct from the approximately 630-subject first cohort. Findings of the study overall: Most observed TCR sequences were rare, whereas some public TCRs were detected in many donors. Specificity for CMV antigens was confirmed in vitro for a few of the CMV-associated chains. A list of 164 TCR beta chains associated with cytomegalovirus was given.

The TCR sequence derives from a woman between 25 and 40 years old in good health and CMV-seropositive. The specimen was PBMCs. J is TRBJ1-2 and V is TRBV23-1, with a weak D call TRBD1 (5 bases). TRBV23-1 is assigned to the ORF class and has an uncertain function. Written as DNA, the CDR3 is TGCGCCAGCAGCCTCAACCGACAGCCTAACTATGGCTACACCTTC. It translates to CASSLNRQPNYGYTF.